The source of this TCR beta chain is a study of T cell responses to AZD1222 COVID-19 vaccine. Method: immunoSEQ multiplex PCR; TCRdb's copy keeps in-frame clones and lacks some. In the table there are 150,000 or so clones, about 92% of which are singletons. This CDR3 is 13 amino acids long. V was pared by 6 bases and J by 4 bases, with 12 bases between. CDR1 is MNHNY and CDR2 is SVGAGI in the germline V gene (reference sequence). Specimen: peripheral blood, collected on day 0 of AZD1222 vaccination. This receptor was obtained from an adult in good health. The rearrangement joins TRBV6-6 to TRBJ1-1; the D gene is possibly TRBD1 (6 bases). For the CDR3, the DNA is TGTGCCAGCAGGGGGGCAGAGGTCACTGAAGCTTTCTTT. Protein product: CASRGAEVTEAFF.